This TCR beta chain was recorded in a study of T cell repertoires in cytomegalovirus infection. Study context: Recently identified HLA-C-restricted and well-studied HLA-B-restricted CMV epitopes were used. It can be stated that public TCR beta signatures indicated CMV infection as well as a matching HLA type.

TCRdb itself ran the reads through MiXCR, one entry per CDR3 protein. Of approximately 110,000 distinct CDR3 sequences in the sample, roughly 32% are singletons; the top ten hold 58%. The CDR3 sequence is 14 residues long. After removal of 3 bases from V and 7 bases from J, the junction contained 6 bases not matched to a gene. CDR1 SGHRS and CDR2 YFSETQ come from the germline V gene. Remarks on this clonotype: Antigen specificity is unknown.

The sequence derives from a human donor in good health (CMV status not recorded). Some clones in this sample may be carry-over from other donors' samples. This material consisted of CD8+ T cells from cultured PBMCs, taken from culture after CMV antigen stimulation. The J gene is TRBJ2-1, the V gene TRBV5-1; 8 bases match TRBD1. The CDR3 here is CASSSGQGRNEQFF. The CDR3 DNA reads as TGCGCCAGCAGCTCAGGACAGGGACGGAATGAGCAGTTCTTC.